The 31 T cell receptor beta chains below all came from one sample that was sequenced in a study of T cell changes during pregnancy in multiple sclerosis. The method was immunoSEQ multiplex PCR; TCRdb's version includes in-frame clones alone and lacks a portion of them. The sample holds about 110,000 clones; roughly 92% are singletons and the top ten take approximately 1.6%. Sequenced material: peripheral blood, taken after pregnancy. These TCRs come from a female donor with multiple sclerosis, enrolled in a pregnancy study.

The chain links TRBV6-5 to TRBJ1-2, with TRBD1 as a possible D gene (6 bases). Germline V gene data show CDR1 as MNHEY and CDR2 as SVGAGI. V lost 2 bases and J lost 8, with 12 bases in between. The length of the CDR3 is 13 residues. The CDR3 DNA follows: TGTGCCAGCAGTTACGGGGGCCGGGCGGGCTACACCTTC. Translating it yields CASSYGGRAGYTF.

The DNA of the CDR3 is TGCAGTGCTCACACAGGGGTGGGCTACACCTTC. Its protein is CSAHTGVGYTF. The chain couples TRBV20-1 to TRBJ1-2, with 7 bases that match TRBD1. The germline V gene has CDR1 DFQATT and CDR2 SNEGSKA (reference sequence). The CDR3 is 11 amino acids. V lost 5 bases to trimming and J lost 8 bases; unmatched junction nucleotides: 5.

This clone appeared once. The chain employs TRBV21-1 and TRBJ2-7; TRBD1 is taken as the D call from the table, unchecked against the DNA. TRBV21-1 is deemed a pseudogene. This CDR3 is built from 13 residues. The CDR3 protein is CASSKGQTYEQYF. DNA of the CDR3: TGTGCCAGCAGCAAGGGACAGACCTACGAGCAGTACTTC.

The CDR3 region has the DNA TGTGCCAGCCTTAGAGGGGGCGCGAGTCAAGAGACCCAGTACTTC. Translating gives CASLRGGASQETQYF. The chain combines TRBV5-8 with TRBJ2-5; 7 nucleotides line up with TRBD1. Losses at the gene ends were 7 bases for V and 2 bases for J; bases not matched to a gene: 11. This CDR3 spans 15 amino acids. CDR1 SGHTS and CDR2 YDEGEE come from the germline V gene.

This CDR3 reads CASSLATGKYEKLFF. The CDR3 region has the DNA TGTGCCAGCAGCTTAGCGACAGGAAAATACGAAAAACTGTTTTTT. The chain joins TRBV7-9 to TRBJ1-4, with D perhaps matching TRBD1 (6 bases). The CDR3 extends over 15 amino acids. Trimming cost V 0 bases and J 8 bases, with 13 bases left between them. Looked up from germline, CDR1 is SEHNR and CDR2 is FQNEAQ (reference sequence).

The gene calls are TRBV6-5 and TRBJ1-5; D not certain. Trimming removed 4 bases at V and 0 bases at J, with 13 bases between. The CDR3 is 16 residues long. Germline V lookup: CDR1 MNHEY, CDR2 SVGAGI. The DNA for the CDR3 is TGTGCCAGCAGTTCCCTTGCGGCGGTTAGCAATCAGCCCCAGCATTTT. Residues: CASSSLAAVSNQPQHF.

The chain recombines TRBV28 with TRBJ1-1; D gene unclear. The CDR3 covers 13 residues. CDR1 MDHEN and CDR2 SYDVKM come from the germline V gene. V dropped 6 bases and J dropped 1 base, with 9 bases sitting between them. The CDR3 region is CASRASKNTEAFF. Written as DNA, the CDR3 is TGTGCCAGCAGGGCCTCGAAGAACACTGAAGCTTTCTTT. Full variable domain (rest looked up from reference TRBV28 and TRBJ1-1): DVKVTQSSRYLVKRTGEKVFLECVQDMDHENMFWYRQDPGLGLRLIYFSYDVKMKEKGDIPEGYSVSREKKERFSLILESASTNQTSMYLCASRASKNTEAFFGQGTRLTVV.

The chain joins TRBV6-6 to TRBJ1-5, with 8 bases fitting TRBD1. The length of the CDR3 is 15 residues. The V gene end was trimmed by 6 bases and the J gene end by 7 bases; junction bases not matched to a gene: 11. Germline CDR1 MNHNY, CDR2 SVGAGI (reference sequence). CDR3 nucleotides: TGTGCCAGCAGAAATTTCGGACAGGGTGGGCAGCCCCAGCATTTT. It is translated as CASRNFGQGGQPQHF.

V gene TRBV6-6 combines with J gene TRBJ1-1, with 10 bases lining up with TRBD1. The V gene's germline CDR1 is MNHNY and CDR2 SVGAGI (reference sequence). After removal of 5 bases from V and 11 bases from J, the junction contained 5 bases not matched to a gene. This CDR3 region has 12 residues. CDR3 protein: CASSRTGGEAFF. The CDR3 bases are TGTGCCAGCAGTCGGACAGGGGGGGAGGCTTTCTTT.

The DNA of the CDR3 is TGTGCCAGCAGTGAAGCACAGGGGCATACGCAGTATTTT. Translation: CASSEAQGHTQYF. The chain recombines TRBV6-1 with TRBJ2-3; 7 nucleotides align to TRBD1. In germline, CDR1 is MNHNS, CDR2 SASEGT. The ends lost 0 bases at V and 7 bases at J; junction bases unmatched: 1. The CDR3 runs to 13 residues.

The chain links TRBV7-8 to TRBJ1-5; 7 nucleotides match TRBD1. Germline loops: CDR1 SGHVS, CDR2 FQNEAQ. The CDR3 spans 15 residues. Trimming at V came to 6 bases and at J to 5 bases, leaving 10 bases not matched to a gene. In DNA form, the CDR3 reads TGTGCCAGCAGTTCATACGACAGGGCACATCAGCCCCAGCATTTT. Encoded protein: CASSSYDRAHQPQHF.

This chain joins TRBV19 and TRBJ1-5; D is ambiguous. This CDR3 has 11 amino acids. Per germline, CDR1 LNHDA and CDR2 SQIVND (reference sequence). Trimming took 7 bases from V and 5 from J, leaving 6 bases between them. CDR3 DNA sequence: TGTGCCAGTAAGGCGGATCAGCCCCAGCATTTT. Translation: CASKADQPQHF.

This chain links TRBV9 with TRBJ1-1; 9 bases fit TRBD1. The J segment lost 5 bases and the V segment lost 3 bases, leaving 5 bases of the junction unmatched. The germline gives CDR1 SGDLS, CDR2 YYNGEE. CDR3 size: 14 residues. CDR3 bases: TGTGCCAGCAGCGGGGGACAGGGATGGACTGAAGCTTTCTTT. Amino acids: CASSGGQGWTEAFF.

This clone was observed a few times. Here the CDR3 DNA reads TGTGCCACCAGCAGACAACCCGCGGCTGAAGCTTTCTTT. The encoded protein is CATSRQPAAEAFF. The chain recombines TRBV15 with TRBJ1-1; D ambiguous. The CDR3 runs to 13 residues. Trimming cost V 2 bases and J 6 bases, with 10 bases left between them. CDR1 is LNHNV and CDR2 is YYDKDF in the germline V gene (reference sequence).

The chain uses TRBV7-6 and TRBJ2-7; 14 bases align to TRBD2. This CDR3 contains 16 residues. The germline V gene encodes CDR1 SGHVS and CDR2 FNYEAQ. The V and J ends lost 1 base and 4 bases, in that order; junction bases with no gene match: 3. CDR3 nucleotide sequence: TGTGCCAGCAGCTTAGGGACTAGCGGGGGGATTTACGAGCAGTACTTC. Protein: CASSLGTSGGIYEQYF.

The V gene is TRBV5-6, the J gene TRBJ1-1; maybe TRBD1 (6 bases). This CDR3 contains 17 residues. From germline, CDR1 is SGHDT and CDR2 YYEEEE. The V gene lost 4 bases and the J gene lost 0 bases, with 19 bases spanning the gap. The CDR3 nucleotides read TGTGCCAGCAGCCCGGAAGACCCGGGACACTTGAACACTGAAGCTTTCTTT. Its translation is CASSPEDPGHLNTEAFF.

The V gene is TRBV28, the J gene TRBJ2-7; D not certain. The length of the CDR3 is 12 residues. Trimming shortened V by 2 bases and J by 6 bases, and 8 bases separated the two germline ends. Per the germline V gene, CDR1 is MDHEN and CDR2 is SYDVKM. This CDR3 reads CASSLGRSEQYF. The CDR3 DNA reads as TGTGCCAGCAGTTTAGGGCGATCCGAGCAGTACTTC.

J is TRBJ1-1 and V is TRBV19; no firm D call. Trimming pared 7 bases from V and 1 base from J, leaving 10 bases between. Germline values: CDR1 LNHDA, CDR2 SQIVND (reference sequence). CDR3 length equals 13 residues. CDR3 in amino acids: CASTPYENTEAFF. The CDR3 nucleotides are TGTGCCAGTACCCCCTACGAGAACACTGAAGCTTTCTTT.

The J gene is TRBJ1-5, the V gene TRBV30; D not resolved. This CDR3 contains 15 residues. Deletions cut 3 bases from V and 7 bases from J, with 19 bases between. Germline lookup yields CDR1 GTSNPN and CDR2 SVGIG (reference sequence). The CDR3 DNA is TGTGCCTGGAGCCCCTTTGGGAGGGTCGGCCAGCCCCAGCATTTT. It yields the protein CAWSPFGRVGQPQHF.

The rearrangement uses TRBV2 and TRBJ2-7; D might be TRBD1 (6 bases). This CDR3 is built from 13 residues. Germline lookup yields CDR1 SNHLY and CDR2 FYNNEI. V lost 5 bases and J lost 4, with 12 bases in between. CDR3 residues: CASSLTGIYEQYF. The CDR3 DNA follows: TGTGCCAGCAGTCTAACAGGGATATACGAGCAGTACTTC.

This chain links TRBV6-1 with TRBJ1-5, with 8 bases identical to TRBD1. Germline CDR1 is MNHNS and CDR2 is SASEGT. J was trimmed by 4 bases and V by 4 bases; bases with no gene match: 3. This CDR3 contains 14 residues. CDR3 sequence: CASSGQGYNQPQHF. CDR3 in DNA: TGTGCCAGCAGTGGACAGGGGTATAATCAGCCCCAGCATTTT.

The chain couples TRBV19 to TRBJ1-5; 8 bases align to TRBD1. This CDR3 is 14 amino acids long. With 6 bases clipped from V and 5 bases from J, the junction kept 6 bases outside the gene matches. Germline V gene sequence: CDR1 LNHDA, CDR2 SQIVND (reference sequence). CDR3 in amino acids: CASSEGQGYQPQHF. In DNA, the CDR3 is TGTGCCAGTAGCGAAGGACAGGGCTATCAGCCCCAGCATTTT.

The chain is built from TRBV28 and TRBJ1-1, with a tentative D call TRBD1 (5 bases). Germline lookup yields CDR1 MDHEN and CDR2 SYDVKM. The V end lost 5 bases, the J end lost 10 bases, and 20 bases lay between the germline ends. This CDR3 has 14 residues. This CDR3 is CASSPGSPRRTAFF. In DNA, the CDR3 is TGTGCCAGCAGTCCAGGGTCTCCCCGCCGAACAGCTTTCTTT. Looking up the rest from reference TRBV28 and TRBJ1-1 gives the full variable domain: DVKVTQSSRYLVKRTGEKVFLECVQDMDHENMFWYRQDPGLGLRLIYFSYDVKMKEKGDIPEGYSVSREKKERFSLILESASTNQTSMYLCASSPGSPRRTAFFGQGTRLTVV.

The chain combines TRBV7-9 with TRBJ1-4; 9 bases are shared with TRBD1. Germline V gives CDR1 SEHNR, CDR2 FQNEAQ (reference sequence). V lost 6 bases, J lost 5 bases, and 4 bases stayed unmatched. The CDR3 runs 14 residues. In nucleotides, the CDR3 is TGTGCCAGCAGTTCGACAGGGGGGAATGAAAAACTGTTTTTT. Its protein product is CASSSTGGNEKLFF.

The V call is TRBV9, the J call TRBJ1-4; possibly TRBD1 for D (5 bases). V gave up 0 bases and J gave up 7 bases, with 13 bases separating them. Germline CDR1 reads SGDLS; CDR2 reads YYNGEE. There are 15 residues in the CDR3. This chain's CDR3 is CASSVGIGVGEKLFF. The CDR3 DNA follows: TGTGCCAGCAGCGTAGGGATAGGGGTCGGTGAAAAACTGTTTTTT.

The chain employs TRBV5-1 and TRBJ2-1; 8 nucleotides line up with TRBD2. V trimming: 4 bases; J trimming: 5 bases; junction bases outside the gene matches: 5. The CDR3 covers 14 residues. Germline loops: CDR1 SGHRS, CDR2 YFSETQ. The CDR3 here is CASSPVAGNNEQFF. The CDR3 DNA follows: TGCGCCAGCAGCCCCGTAGCGGGGAACAATGAGCAGTTCTTC.

The CDR3 sequence: CASSASGTGWQYF. The DNA of the CDR3 is TGTGCCAGCAGCGCTTCCGGGACAGGGTGGCAGTACTTC. The chain combines TRBV7-3 with TRBJ2-7, with 9 nucleotides matching TRBD1. Germline CDR1 is SGHTA and CDR2 is FQGTGA. The J segment lost 9 bases and the V segment lost 5 bases, leaving 8 bases of the junction unmatched. The CDR3 runs 13 residues.

This rearrangement joins TRBV6-1 to TRBJ2-1, with 9 positions matching TRBD2. With 0 bases clipped from V and 6 bases from J, the junction kept 3 bases outside the gene matches. The CDR3 runs 15 residues. Germline assignment: CDR1 MNHNS and CDR2 SASEGT. CDR3 nucleotides: TGTGCCAGCAGTGAAGCCAGCGGGGGGCCCAATGAGCAGTTCTTC. Its protein product is CASSEASGGPNEQFF.

J is TRBJ1-4 and V is TRBV6-1; D is perhaps TRBD1 (6 bases). The ends were cut back, 4 bases at V and 0 bases at J, with 12 bases in the middle. The CDR3 runs to 16 residues. Germline V gene sequence: CDR1 MNHNS, CDR2 SASEGT. The CDR3, as DNA: TGTGCCAGCAGTGCCCGAGGGGGGGCAACTAATGAAAAACTGTTTTTT. The encoded protein is CASSARGGATNEKLFF.

V gene TRBV7-9 combines with J gene TRBJ2-7; D call uncertain. Trimming left V 5 bases short and J 2 bases short, with 13 bases between. Germline values: CDR1 SEHNR, CDR2 FQNEAQ (reference sequence). CDR3 length equals 14 residues. This chain's CDR3 is CASSLDIGAYEQYF. Written as DNA, the CDR3 is TGTGCCAGCAGCCTAGACATAGGAGCCTACGAGCAGTACTTC.

This clone was detected only once. The CDR3 sequence is CASSHPGQELYGYTF. The DNA for the CDR3 is TGCGCCAGCAGCCACCCCGGACAGGAACTCTATGGCTACACCTTC. The V call is TRBV4-1, the J call TRBJ1-2, with 7 nucleotides matching TRBD1. This CDR3 comprises 15 residues. Per germline, CDR1 MGHRA and CDR2 YSYEKL. Trimming cost V 3 bases and J 4 bases; bases outside gene matches: 8.